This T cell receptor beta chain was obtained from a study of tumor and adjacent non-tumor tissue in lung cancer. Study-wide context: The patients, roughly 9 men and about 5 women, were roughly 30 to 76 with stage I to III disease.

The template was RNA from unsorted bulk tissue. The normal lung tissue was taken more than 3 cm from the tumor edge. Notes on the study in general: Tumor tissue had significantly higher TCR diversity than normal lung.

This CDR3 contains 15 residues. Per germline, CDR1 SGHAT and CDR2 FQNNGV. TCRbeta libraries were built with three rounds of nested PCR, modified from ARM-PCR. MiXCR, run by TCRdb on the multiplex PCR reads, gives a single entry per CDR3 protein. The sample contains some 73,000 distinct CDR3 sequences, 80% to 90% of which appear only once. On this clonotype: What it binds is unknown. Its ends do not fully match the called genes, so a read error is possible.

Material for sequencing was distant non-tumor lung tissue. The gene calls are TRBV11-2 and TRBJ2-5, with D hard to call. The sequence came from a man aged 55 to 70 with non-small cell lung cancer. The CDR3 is CTSSLDQTGRETQYF. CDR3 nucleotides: TGTACCAGCAGCTTGGACCAGACTGGACGTGAGACCCAGTACTTC.